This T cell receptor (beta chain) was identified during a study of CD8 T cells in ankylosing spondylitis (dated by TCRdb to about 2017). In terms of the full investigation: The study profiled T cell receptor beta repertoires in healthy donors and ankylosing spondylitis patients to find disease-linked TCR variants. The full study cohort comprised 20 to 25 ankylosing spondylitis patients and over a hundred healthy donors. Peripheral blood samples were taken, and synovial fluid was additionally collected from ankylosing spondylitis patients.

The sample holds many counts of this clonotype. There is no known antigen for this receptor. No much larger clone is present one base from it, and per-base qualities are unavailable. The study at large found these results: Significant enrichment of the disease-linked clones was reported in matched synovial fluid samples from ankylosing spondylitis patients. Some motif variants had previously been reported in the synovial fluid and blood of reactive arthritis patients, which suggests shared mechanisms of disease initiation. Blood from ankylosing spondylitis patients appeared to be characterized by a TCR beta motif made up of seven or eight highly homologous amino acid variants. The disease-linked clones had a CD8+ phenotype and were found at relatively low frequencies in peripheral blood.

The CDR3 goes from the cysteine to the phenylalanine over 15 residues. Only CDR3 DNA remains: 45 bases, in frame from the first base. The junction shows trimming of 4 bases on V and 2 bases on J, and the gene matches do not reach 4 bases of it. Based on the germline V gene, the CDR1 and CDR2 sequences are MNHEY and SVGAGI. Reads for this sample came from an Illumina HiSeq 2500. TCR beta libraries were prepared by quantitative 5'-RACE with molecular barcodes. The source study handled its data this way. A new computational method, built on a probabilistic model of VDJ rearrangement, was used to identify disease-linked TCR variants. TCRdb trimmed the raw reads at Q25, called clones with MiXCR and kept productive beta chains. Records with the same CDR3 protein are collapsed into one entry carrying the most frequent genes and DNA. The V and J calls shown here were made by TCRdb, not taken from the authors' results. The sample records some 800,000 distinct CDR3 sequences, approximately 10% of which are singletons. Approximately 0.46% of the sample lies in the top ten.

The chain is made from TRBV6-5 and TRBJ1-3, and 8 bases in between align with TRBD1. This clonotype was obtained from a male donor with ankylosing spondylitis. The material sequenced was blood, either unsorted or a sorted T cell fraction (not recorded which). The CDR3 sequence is CASSSIQGAGNTIYF. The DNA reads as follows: TGTGCCAGCAGTTCCATACAGGGGGCTGGAAACACCATATATTTT.